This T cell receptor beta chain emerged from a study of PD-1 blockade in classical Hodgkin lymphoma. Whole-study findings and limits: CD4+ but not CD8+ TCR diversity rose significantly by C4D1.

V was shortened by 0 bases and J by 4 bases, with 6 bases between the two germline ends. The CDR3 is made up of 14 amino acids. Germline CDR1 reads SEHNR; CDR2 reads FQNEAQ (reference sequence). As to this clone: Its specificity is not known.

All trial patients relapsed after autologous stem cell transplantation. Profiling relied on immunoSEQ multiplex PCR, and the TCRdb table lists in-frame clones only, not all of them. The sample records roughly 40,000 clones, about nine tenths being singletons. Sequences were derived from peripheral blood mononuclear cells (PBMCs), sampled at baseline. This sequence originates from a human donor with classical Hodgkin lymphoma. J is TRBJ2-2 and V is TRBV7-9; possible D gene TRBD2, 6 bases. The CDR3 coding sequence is TGTGCCAGCAGCTTAGCGGAGGGCACCGGGGAGCTGTTTTTT. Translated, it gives CASSLAEGTGELFF.